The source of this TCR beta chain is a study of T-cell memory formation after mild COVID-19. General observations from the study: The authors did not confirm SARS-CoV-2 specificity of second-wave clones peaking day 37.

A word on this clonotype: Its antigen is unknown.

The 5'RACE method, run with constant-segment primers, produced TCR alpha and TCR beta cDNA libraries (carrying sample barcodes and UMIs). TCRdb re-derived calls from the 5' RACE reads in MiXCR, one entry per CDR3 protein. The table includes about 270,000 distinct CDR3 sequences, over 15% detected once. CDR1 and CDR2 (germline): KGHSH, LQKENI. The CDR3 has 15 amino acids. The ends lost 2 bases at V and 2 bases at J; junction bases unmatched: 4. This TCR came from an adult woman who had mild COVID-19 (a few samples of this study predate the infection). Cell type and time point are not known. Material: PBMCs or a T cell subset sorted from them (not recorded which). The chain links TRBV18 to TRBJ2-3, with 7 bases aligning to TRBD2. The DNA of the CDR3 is TGTGCCAGCTCACCAGGGACTACCTTCACAGATACGCAGTATTTT. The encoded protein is CASSPGTTFTDTQYF. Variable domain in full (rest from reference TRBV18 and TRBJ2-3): NAGVMQNPRHLVRRRGQEARLRCSPMKGHSHVYWYRQLPEEGLKFMVYLQKENIIDESGMPKERFSAEFPKEGPSILRIQQVVRGDSAAYFCASSPGTTFTDTQYFGPGTRLTVL.